The clone carrying this TCR beta chain appeared a few times. The sample comes from a study of immune characterization of retroperitoneal liposarcoma. One entry per CDR3 protein results from TCRdb running MiXCR on the PCR reads. The table has some 20,000 distinct CDR3 sequences, around 40% seen once; the top ten hold 7.4%. V was pared by 2 bases and J by 7 bases, with 10 bases of the junction left unmatched. Germline V gene sequence: CDR1 MNHNS, CDR2 SASEGT. The CDR3 length is 15 residues. The sequenced material came from blood. The chain carries TRBV6-1 and TRBJ1-1, with 7 positions matching TRBD1. The clonotype comes from a male donor with retroperitoneal liposarcoma. The CDR3 nucleotides are TGTGCCAGCAGTGAACTATCCGACAGGGTCAGTGAAGCTTTCTTT. It specifies CASSELSDRVSEAFF.